The T cell receptor (beta chain) described here comes from a study of T-cell memory formation after mild COVID-19. Study-level information: For the most part, TCR clusters were specific to one donor.

On this clonotype itself: Its specificity is unknown.

TCRdb re-called the 5' RACE reads with MiXCR, one entry per CDR3 protein. The sample yields roughly 300,000 distinct CDR3 sequences, 15% to 20% seen once. Study-wide results and limits: Nothing showed for sure that second-wave clones peaking on day 37 were SARS-CoV-2 specific. Contracting clones from day 15 to 85 showed balanced CD4/CD8; later expanders favored CD4+. Pre-infection memory carried some responding clones, suggesting that cross-reactive memory joined.

V lost 0 bases, J lost 10 bases, and 11 bases stayed unmatched. The CDR3 spans 15 residues. The rearrangement uses TRBV23-1 and TRBJ1-2, with 7 bases that match TRBD1. TRBV23-1 is given ORF status, its function remaining uncertain. The receptor was derived from a young man who had mild COVID-19 (a few samples of this study predate the infection). Cell type and time point are not known. The specimen sequenced was PBMCs or a T cell subset sorted from them (not recorded which). CDR3 coding DNA: TGCGCCAGCAGTCAATCGTTAACAGGGGAGATTGACTACACCTTC. Residues: CASSQSLTGEIDYTF.